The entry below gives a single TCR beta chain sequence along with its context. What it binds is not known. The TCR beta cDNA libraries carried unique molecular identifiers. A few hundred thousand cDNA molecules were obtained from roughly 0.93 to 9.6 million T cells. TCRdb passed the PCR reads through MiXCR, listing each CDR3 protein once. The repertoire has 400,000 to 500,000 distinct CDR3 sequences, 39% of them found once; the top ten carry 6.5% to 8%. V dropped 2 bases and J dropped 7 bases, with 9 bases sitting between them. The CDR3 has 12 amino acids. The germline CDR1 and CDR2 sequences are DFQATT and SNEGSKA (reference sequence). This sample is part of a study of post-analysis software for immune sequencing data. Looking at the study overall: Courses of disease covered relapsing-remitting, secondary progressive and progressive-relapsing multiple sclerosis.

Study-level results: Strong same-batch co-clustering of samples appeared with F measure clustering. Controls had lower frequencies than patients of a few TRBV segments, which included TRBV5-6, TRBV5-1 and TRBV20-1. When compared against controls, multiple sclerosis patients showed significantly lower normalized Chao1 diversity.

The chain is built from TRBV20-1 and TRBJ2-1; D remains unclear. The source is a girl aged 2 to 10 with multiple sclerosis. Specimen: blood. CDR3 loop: CSARLPFNEQFF. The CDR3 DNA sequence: TGCAGTGCTAGACTACCGTTTAATGAGCAGTTCTTC.